One and the same sample provided the 25 T cell receptor beta chains below, sequenced in a study of CD4 and CD8 cells across lung adenocarcinoma regions. From the PCR reads, TCRdb called clonotypes with MiXCR, one entry per CDR3 protein. This table holds about 23,000 distinct CDR3 sequences, 52% found once. Sequencing input: CD4+ T cells from the center of a lung tumor. These receptors were taken from a male donor with lung adenocarcinoma. The CD4 and CD8 labels of this study may be unreliable.

This clonotype has a handful of counts. V is TRBV6-1 and J is TRBJ2-3; 9 bases match TRBD1. With V trimmed by 3 bases and J by 2 bases, 3 bases remained unmatched. Germline V gene lookup returns CDR1 MNHNS and CDR2 SASEGT. The CDR3 runs to 15 residues. The CDR3 sequence: CASSDRTGVTDTQYF. The CDR3 DNA sequence: TGTGCCAGCAGTGATAGGACAGGGGTCACAGATACGCAGTATTTT.

This clonotype was counted only a few times. The chain has TRBV6-1 and TRBJ1-2; D ambiguous. This CDR3 has 13 amino acids. CDR1 MNHNS and CDR2 SASEGT come from the germline V gene. V lost 4 bases and J lost 2, with 8 bases in between. The DNA of the CDR3 is TGTGCCAGCAGTGGGACCGAAAACTATGGCTACACCTTC. Residues: CASSGTENYGYTF.

In regard to this clonotype: Germline is not matched at one junction end, which may reflect a read error. This chain uses TRBV10-2 with TRBJ2-3; D remains ambiguous. The CDR3 is 13 residues long. Germline V gene sequence: CDR1 WSHSY, CDR2 SAAADI. CDR3 in DNA: TGCGCCAGCAGTGAGACCGCAAAAAACACGCAGTATTTC. It is translated as CASSETAKNTQYF.

Of note for this clonotype: Sequence at one end of the junction differs from germline and may be a read error. The J gene is TRBJ2-5, the V gene TRBV4-1, with no clear D. In germline, CDR1 is MGHRA, CDR2 YSYEKL. This CDR3 is built from 15 residues. Here the CDR3 DNA reads TGCGCCAGCAGCCCTGAAGCGCAGCCCCGAGAGGCCCAGTACTTC. As protein: CASSPEAQPREAQYF.

This clonotype was found many times. The gene calls are TRBV10-1 and TRBJ2-1; tentative D call: TRBD2 (5 bases). The CDR3 covers 14 residues. The ends were cut back, 5 bases at V and 3 bases at J, with 11 bases in the middle. CDR1 WNHNN and CDR2 SYGVQD come from the germline V gene (reference sequence). CDR3 loop: CASSPSGDYNEQFF. DNA of the CDR3: TGCGCCAGCAGTCCCAGCGGAGACTACAATGAGCAGTTCTTC.

Comment on this clonotype: At one end the junction does not follow the germline gene, possibly because of a read error. The rearrangement links TRBV10-3 to TRBJ2-5; 7 bases line up with TRBD2. The CDR3 is 15 residues long. Germline loops: CDR1 ENHRY, CDR2 SYGVKD. In DNA, the CDR3 is TGTGCCGGGGGGTTGGGGGGGAGAGGCACAGAGACGCAGTACTTC. This translates into CAGGLGGRGTETQYF.

Concerning this clonotype: The junction does not match germline at one end; this may be a read error. The V gene is TRBV20-1, the J gene TRBJ2-3; D may be TRBD1 or TRBD2 (6 bases each). CDR1 and CDR2 from the germline V gene are DFQATT and SNEGSKA (reference sequence). This CDR3 contains 16 residues. CDR3 DNA sequence: TGCAGTGCTAGGGGGATAGGGGGAGGTACCCAAGATACGCAGTACTTT. It is translated as CSARGIGGGTQDTQYF.

About this clonotype itself: The junction differs from germline at one of its ends, possibly a read error. The rearrangement links TRBV6-5 to TRBJ2-2, with D unclear. Germline loops: CDR1 MNHEY, CDR2 SVGAGI. This CDR3 has 15 amino acids. The CDR3 sequence is CASRLQSGIPEKLYF. The CDR3, as DNA: TGTGCCAGCAGACTCCAGTCCGGAATTCCCGAGAAGCTGTATTTT.

Details on this clonotype: The junction and the germline gene differ at one end; a read error may be behind it. V is TRBV6-5 and J is TRBJ2-4, with TRBD2 matching over 7 bases. In germline, CDR1 is MNHEY, CDR2 SVGAGI. The CDR3 covers 16 residues. In DNA, the CDR3 is TGTGCCAGCAGTTCCCCGGAGTGGGAGGGCAAAAACACTCAGTATTTC. It is translated as CASSSPEWEGKNTQYF.

The chain has TRBV6-1 and TRBJ2-1; 7 nucleotides line up with TRBD1. With the DNA end fitting TRBJ2-7 better, the J assignment may be wrong. The CDR3 is 12 amino acids. Per the germline V gene, CDR1 is MNHNS and CDR2 is SASEGT. The CDR3: CASIRGYREQYF. The CDR3 region has the DNA TGTGCCTCTATCAGGGGGTATCGTGAGCAGTACTTC.

Concerning this clonotype: The germline gene is not matched at one end of the junction; a read error may be the cause. The chain joins TRBV7-2 to TRBJ2-4; the D is unclear. The CDR3 totals 14 residues. Germline lookup yields CDR1 SGHTA and CDR2 FQGNSA. This CDR3 is CAGRGRRDQKTQYF. For the CDR3, the DNA is TGTGCCGGGCGCGGTCGCCGTGACCAAAAGACTCAGTACTTT.

Concerning this clonotype itself: Mismatch with germline at one junction end may stem from a read error. The V call is TRBV6-1, the J call TRBJ2-1; D gene uncertain. Germline assignment: CDR1 MNHNS and CDR2 SASEGT. This CDR3 has 13 amino acids. CDR3 in amino acids: CASSEGSTDEQFF. DNA for the CDR3: TGTGCCAGCAGTGAAGGGAGCACCGATGAGCAGTTCTTT.

The rearrangement links TRBV11-2 to TRBJ2-5, with 8 bases that match TRBD1. This CDR3 is built from 16 residues. The germline CDR1 and CDR2 sequences are SGHAT and FQNNGV. Trimming at V came to 7 bases and at J to 4 bases, leaving 14 bases not matched to a gene. The CDR3 reads CASTGDRGSVPETQYF. In nucleotides, the CDR3 is TGTGCCAGCACGGGCGACAGGGGCAGTGTCCCAGAGACCCAGTACTTC.

Turning to this clonotype: At one end the junction does not follow the germline gene, possibly because of a read error. The V call is TRBV10-2, the J call TRBJ2-5, with a possible D match to TRBD2 (5 bases). Germline assignment: CDR1 WSHSY and CDR2 SAAADI. The CDR3 covers 13 residues. CDR3 sequence reads: CASGEPDAETQYF. CDR3 DNA: TGCGCCAGCGGGGAGCCCGACGCAGAGACCCAGTACTTT.

The chain couples TRBV25-1 to TRBJ2-3; D unresolved. V was cut by 5 bases and J by 5 bases, with 11 bases left in between. CDR3 length equals 13 residues. CDR1 is MGHDK, CDR2 SYGVNS, per germline. The CDR3 sequence is CASSKTDQDTQYF. In nucleotides, the CDR3 is TGTGCCAGCAGTAAAACAGACCAAGATACGCAGTATTTT.

Many counts were recorded for this clonotype. The rearrangement links TRBV12-3 or TRBV12-4 to TRBJ2-2; weak D call: TRBD1 (6 bases). The CDR3 is made up of 15 amino acids. V shed 5 bases and J shed 4 bases, with 14 bases lying between them. This chain's CDR3 is CASSPRQDLTGELFF. CDR3 DNA sequence: TGTGCCAGCAGTCCTAGACAGGACCTCACCGGGGAGCTGTTTTTT.

This clonotype was picked up a small number of times. The junction does not match germline at one end; this may be a read error. The V and J genes are TRBV6-5 and TRBJ2-3; D not resolved. This CDR3 has 15 residues. The germline V gene has CDR1 MNHEY and CDR2 SVGAGI. The CDR3 DNA is TGTGCCAGCAGACTCCAGTCCGGAATTACCGAGGCGCAGTTTTTT. Protein: CASRLQSGITEAQFF.

The V gene is TRBV7-2, the J gene TRBJ1-2, with TRBD1 matching 7 bases. Germline CDR1 SGHTA, CDR2 FQGNSA. CDR3 length: 15 residues. V trimming: 5 bases; J trimming: 8 bases; junction bases outside the gene matches: 14. CDR3 in amino acids: CASSSTGTVGIGYTF. The CDR3, as DNA: TGTGCCAGCAGCAGCACAGGGACAGTGGGGATAGGCTACACCTTC.

This clonotype was observed many times. This sequence joins TRBV10-2 and TRBJ1-2; tentatively, D is TRBD1 (6 bases). This CDR3 has 14 amino acids. CDR1 and CDR2 (germline): WSHSY, SAAADI. The ends were cut back, 7 bases at V and 8 bases at J, with 20 bases in the middle. The CDR3 here is CASNLQGGSGGYTF. CDR3 in DNA: TGCGCCAGCAATCTCCAAGGGGGGTCAGGCGGCTACACCTTC.

This clonotype was recorded many times. The J gene is TRBJ2-1, the V gene TRBV6-4, with TRBD2 matching 13 bases. V dropped 4 bases and J dropped 6; count of bases not matched to a gene: 0. Germline-derived CDR1 and CDR2 are MRHNA and SNTAGT. The CDR3 is made up of 14 amino acids. The CDR3 protein is CASSGLAGGNEQFF. The CDR3, as DNA: TGTGCCAGCAGTGGACTAGCGGGAGGCAATGAGCAGTTCTTC.

The rearrangement uses TRBV12-3 or TRBV12-4 and TRBJ2-1; D unresolved. V lost 3 bases and J lost 6, with 9 bases in between. The CDR3 totals 13 residues. The CDR3 sequence is CASSFLRSNEQFF. The DNA of the CDR3 is TGTGCCAGCAGTTTTCTTAGGAGCAATGAGCAGTTCTTC.

Ten or more counts support this clonotype. The chain is built from TRBV7-6 and TRBJ2-1, with 9 bases identical to TRBD2. The J call may not be correct, given that the DNA end is closer to TRBJ2-7. This CDR3 is 13 amino acids long. Germline CDR1 and CDR2: SGHVS and FNYEAQ. As DNA, the CDR3 is TGTGCCAGCAGCCGGGGACTAGCAAACGAGCAGTACTTC. Translating it yields CASSRGLANEQYF.

The rearrangement links TRBV7-3 to TRBJ2-4, with a weak D call TRBD1 (6 bases). The CDR3 consists of 14 residues. Germline CDR1 SGHTA, CDR2 FQGTGA. The ends were cut back, 5 bases at V and 10 bases at J, with 18 bases in the middle. In DNA form, the CDR3 reads TGTGCCAGCAGCCTGGACAGCCAAAGTAGAATTCAGTACTTC. It specifies CASSLDSQSRIQYF.

The chain joins TRBV6-2 or TRBV6-3 to TRBJ2-7; 8 bases align to TRBD2. Unmatched junction bases numbered 10, after V lost 7 bases and J lost 5 bases. Germline lookup yields CDR1 MNHEY and CDR2 SVGEGT. The CDR3 spans 14 residues. The CDR3 reads CASTNGRGSDEQYF. DNA of the CDR3: TGTGCCAGCACAAACGGGAGGGGGTCGGACGAGCAGTACTTC.

The rearrangement links TRBV7-2 to TRBJ2-3; no firm D call. Germline V gene sequence: CDR1 SGHTA, CDR2 FQGNSA. Between the trimmed V and J ends, which lost 4 bases and 2 bases, there was a span of 16 bases. This CDR3 is 16 amino acids long. The CDR3 nucleotides read TGTGCCAGCAGCTCCCAAGGATGGGTCGTCACAGATACGCAGTATTTT. Its translation is CASSSQGWVVTDTQYF.